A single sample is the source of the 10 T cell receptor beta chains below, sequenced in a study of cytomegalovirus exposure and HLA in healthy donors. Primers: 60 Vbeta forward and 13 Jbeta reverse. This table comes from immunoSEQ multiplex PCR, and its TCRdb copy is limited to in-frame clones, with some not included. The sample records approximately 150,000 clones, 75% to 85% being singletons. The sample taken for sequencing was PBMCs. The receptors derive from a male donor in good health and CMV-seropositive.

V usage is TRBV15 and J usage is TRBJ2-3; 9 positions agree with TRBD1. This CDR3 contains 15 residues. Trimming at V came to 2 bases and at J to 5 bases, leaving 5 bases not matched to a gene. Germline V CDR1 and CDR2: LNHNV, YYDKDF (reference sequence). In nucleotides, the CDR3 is TGTGCCACCAGCAGAACAGGGGGCTCCCGAGATACGCAGTATTTT. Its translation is CATSRTGGSRDTQYF.

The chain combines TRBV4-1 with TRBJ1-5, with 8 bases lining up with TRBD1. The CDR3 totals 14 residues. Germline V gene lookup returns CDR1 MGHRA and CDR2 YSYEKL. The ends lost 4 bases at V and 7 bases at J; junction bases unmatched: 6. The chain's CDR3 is CASSPGQGSQPQHF. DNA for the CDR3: TGCGCCAGCAGCCCCGGACAGGGCAGCCAGCCCCAGCATTTT.

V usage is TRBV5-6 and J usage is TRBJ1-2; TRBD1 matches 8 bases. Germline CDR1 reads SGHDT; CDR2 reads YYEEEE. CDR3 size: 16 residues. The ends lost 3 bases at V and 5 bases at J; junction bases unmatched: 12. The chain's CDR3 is CASSWRPGTGRYGYTF. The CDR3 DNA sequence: TGTGCCAGCAGCTGGAGACCCGGGACAGGAAGATATGGCTACACCTTC.

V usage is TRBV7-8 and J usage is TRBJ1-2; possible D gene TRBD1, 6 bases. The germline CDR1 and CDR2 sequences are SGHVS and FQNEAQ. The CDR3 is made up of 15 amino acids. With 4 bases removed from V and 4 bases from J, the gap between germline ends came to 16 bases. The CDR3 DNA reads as TGTGCCAGCAGCTCACCCTTCGACAGGTCCTATGGCTACACCTTC. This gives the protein CASSSPFDRSYGYTF.

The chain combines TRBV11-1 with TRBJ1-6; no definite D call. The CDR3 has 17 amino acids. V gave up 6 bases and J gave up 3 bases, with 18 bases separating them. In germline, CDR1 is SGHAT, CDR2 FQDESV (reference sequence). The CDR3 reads CASRPDNREDYNSPLHF. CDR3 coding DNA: TGTGCCAGCAGGCCAGACAACCGGGAGGACTATAATTCACCCCTCCACTTT.

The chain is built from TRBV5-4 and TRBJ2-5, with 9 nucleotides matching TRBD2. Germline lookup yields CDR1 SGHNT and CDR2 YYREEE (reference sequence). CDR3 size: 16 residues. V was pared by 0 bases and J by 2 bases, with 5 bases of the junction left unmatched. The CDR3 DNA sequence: TGTGCCAGCAGCTTGGGAAGCGGGGGGCCTCAAGAGACCCAGTACTTC. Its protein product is CASSLGSGGPQETQYF.

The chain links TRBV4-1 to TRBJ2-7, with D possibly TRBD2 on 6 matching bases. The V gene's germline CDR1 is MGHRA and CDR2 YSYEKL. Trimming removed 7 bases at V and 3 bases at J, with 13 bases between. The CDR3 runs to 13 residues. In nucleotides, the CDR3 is TGCGCCAGCACGGGGGACGACAGCTACGAGCAGTACTTC. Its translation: CASTGDDSYEQYF.

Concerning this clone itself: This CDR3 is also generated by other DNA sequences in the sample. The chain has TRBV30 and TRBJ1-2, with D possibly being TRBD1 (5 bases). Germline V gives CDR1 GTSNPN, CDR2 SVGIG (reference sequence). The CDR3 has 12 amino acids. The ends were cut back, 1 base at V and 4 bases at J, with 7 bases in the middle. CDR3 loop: CAWSGGAYGYTF. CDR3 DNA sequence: TGTGCCTGGAGTGGCGGGGCCTATGGCTACACCTTC.

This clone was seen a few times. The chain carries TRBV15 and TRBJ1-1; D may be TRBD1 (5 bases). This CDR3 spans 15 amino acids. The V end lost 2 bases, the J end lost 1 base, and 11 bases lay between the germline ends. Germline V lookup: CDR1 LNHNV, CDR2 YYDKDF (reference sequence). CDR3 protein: CATSRKLGENTEAFF. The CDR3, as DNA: TGTGCCACCAGCAGAAAGCTAGGGGAGAACACTGAAGCTTTCTTT. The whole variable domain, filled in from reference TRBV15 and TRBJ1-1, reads DAMVIQNPRYQVTQFGKPVTLSCSQTLNHNVMYWYQQKSSQAPKLLFHYYDKDFNNEADTPDNFQSRRPNTSFCFLDIRSPGLGDTAMYLCATSRKLGENTEAFFGQGTRLTVV.

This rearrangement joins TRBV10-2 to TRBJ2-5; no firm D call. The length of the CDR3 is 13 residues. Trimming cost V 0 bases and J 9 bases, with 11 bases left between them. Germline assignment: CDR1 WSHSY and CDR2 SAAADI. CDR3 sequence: CASSESMSGAQYF. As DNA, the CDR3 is TGCGCCAGCAGTGAGTCGATGAGTGGAGCCCAGTACTTC.